The entry below describes one T cell receptor (beta chain). Sequenced by immunoSEQ multiplex PCR; TCRdb stores in-frame clones only, minus some. The data contain about 2.2 million clones, 93% of them singletons. The data belong to a study of shared clonotypes between healthy human individuals. Study as a whole: CD4 naive and memory got three plates each, CD8 naive two, CD8 memory one.

Selected positively for CCR7 and CD45RO-negative, naive CD8 cells excluded terminally differentiated effector memory CD45RA+ cells. Only Caucasian adults living in Nashville, Tennessee made up the donor group. The sample comprised naive CD8+ T cells from PBMCs. The TCR sequence derives from a man between 18 and 29 years old in good health. Some clones in this sample may be carry-over from other donors' samples.

CDR3 sequence: CASSTFGQVQYYGYTF. The CDR3 DNA follows: TGTGCCAGTAGTACCTTCGGACAGGTGCAATACTATGGCTACACCTTC. This chain connects TRBV19 to TRBJ1-2; 7 bases are a match to TRBD1. Germline assignment: CDR1 LNHDA and CDR2 SQIVND (reference sequence). With 4 bases clipped from V and 3 bases from J, the junction kept 11 bases outside the gene matches. The CDR3 totals 16 residues.